This T cell receptor beta chain stems from a study of shared T cell receptors in the human thymus. V gave up 2 bases and J gave up 1 base; unmatched junction bases: 5. Germline assignment: CDR1 SGHRS and CDR2 YFSETQ. The CDR3 runs 15 residues. Libraries were prepared by immunoSEQ multiplex PCR; TCRdb keeps only in-frame clonotypes and omits some of them. The sample carries about 660,000 clones, 88% recorded once. These data were likewise used in another study, on human thymus T cells. That study adds: Resected material from corrective heart surgery provided the thymus tissue analysed. There were highly overlapping thymic repertoires among unrelated individuals, as related research reported.

Sequences were obtained from thymocytes. The receptor's source is a boy under two years old with a congenital heart defect. The chain couples TRBV5-1 to TRBJ1-2, with TRBD1 matching 7 bases. In DNA, the CDR3 is TGCGCCAGCAGCTTACCAGGGGGTCGTAACTATGGCTACACCTTC. Translating it yields CASSLPGGRNYGYTF.